This T cell receptor (beta chain) was documented in a study of T cell responses to AZD1222 COVID-19 vaccine (dated by TCRdb to about 2021). At the level of the whole study: TCR sequencing was performed for over 230 trial participants, of whom about 200 were given two doses of AZD1222 and 26 were given two doses of MenACWY control vaccine. Trial participants were enrolled by age into subgroups of 18-55, 56-69 and 70-plus years, and around 150, 29 and 61 TCR-sequenced participants, respectively, were included in these subgroups. The paper's findings and limits, for the study overall: CD4 TCRs associated with the vaccine covered the entire spike protein, and the dominant responses were in regions 160-218 and 743-854. Conclusions about previously exposed vaccinees were limited because only a handful of AZD1222 recipients were SARS-CoV-2 seropositive at baseline. Because no day 14 peak-response samples were available, the repertoires could be characterized only after the peak T cell response. Participants were mostly white British and included more females than males, and it was suggested by the authors that clonal diversity may have been underestimated. Spike-specific TCR breadth and depth rose significantly after two AZD1222 doses compared with day 0 and with MenACWY recipients. In the small 56-69-year group, the increase in depth fell short of significance, most likely because of low power. Nearly half of unique spike-specific TCRs reportedly recognized epitopes outside regions mutated in the B.1.351 and B.1.1.7 variants.

The CDR3 regions of human TCRbeta chains were subjected to immunosequencing. From the authors' description of their analysis: TCRs in the repertoires were compared against a reference library of SARS-CoV-2-specific TCRs that had been generated with the MIRA antigen-specificity platform. Breadth was defined as the fraction of unique TCRs that were SARS-CoV-2-associated. Depth was defined as the fraction of total T cells that were SARS-CoV-2-associated. Using the MIRA data, each spike-specific TCR was assigned both to the spike region to which the TCR was reactive and to a CD4 or CD8 class. Log10-transformed breadth and depth values were compared by one-way ANOVA with Sidak's multiple comparisons tests. In TCRdb, the immuneACCESS table is reduced to in-frame sequences with V and J assigned. These tables do not hold every clone; where another copy was compared, an unresolved V gene accounts for under half, and the others remain unexplained. The D gene and trimming were derived from the DNA, and the V and J assignments and clone size from that table. A total of roughly 270,000 clones appear in this sample, 94% of them only once. The ten largest make up around 0.57% of the sample.

The CDR3 goes from the cysteine to the phenylalanine over 11 residues. Solely the CDR3 DNA is kept, with 33 bases framed from the first base. V is pruned by 11 bases and J by 2 bases, leaving 3 bases of the junction without a gene match. Reading the germline V gene gives CDR1 MDHEN and CDR2 SYDVKM. Concerning this clone: Its antigen has not been determined. It has no much larger one-base neighbor in the sample; base qualities were not kept.

This sample's time point label indicates: about 28 days (+/-7) after the second vaccine dose. Because spike-specific TCR depth and breadth did not differ between the two schedules, AZD1222 recipients who got a second dose at roughly 4 weeks were pooled with those who got a second dose at roughly 12 weeks. Vaccinee samples were obtained from the UK trials COV001 and COV002, which included a single-blind randomized controlled phase 2/3 trial of AZD1222 (ChAdOx1 nCoV-19) in healthy adults. For TCRbeta chain sequencing, PBMC samples from trial participants were taken at day 0 and at day 28 after the second dose.

This sequence was found in an adult who received the AZD1222 COVID-19 vaccine. This chain joins TRBV28 to TRBJ2-7, with TRBD1 identical over 7 junction bases. Here the sequenced sample was peripheral blood, taken 28 days after the second AZD1222 dose. The CDR3 corresponds to CAFGTAYEQYF. The sequenced DNA: TGTGCCTTTGGGACAGCCTACGAGCAGTACTTC.